The rows below give T cell receptor beta chains drawn from one sample of a study of shared clonotypes between healthy human individuals. Sequencing was performed with immunoSEQ multiplex PCR; in TCRdb, only in-frame clones are kept and a portion is missing. The sample has around 600,000 clones, about 98% seen once; the top ten hold 0.3%. Sequencing was done on a sample of naive CD8+ T cells sorted from blood. The receptor set was obtained from a man between 25 and 39 years old in good health. CDR3s include the opening cysteine and the closing phenylalanine or tryptophan. The D gene is left open where the match is weak. Some rows mark clone size as missing; the rest say once, few, many or name a class of expanded clone.

J gene,D gene,clone size,V gene,CDR3 DNA,CDR3 protein
TRBJ2-7,TRBD2,NA,TRBV29-1,TGCAGCGTTGTATCAGGGCTAGCGGGATTCTACGAGCAGTACTTC,CSVVSGLAGFYEQYF
TRBJ2-7,NA,NA,TRBV27,TGTGCCAGCAGTTTAAGGCCAACCTACGAGCAGTACTTC,CASSLRPTYEQYF
TRBJ2-7,TRBD2,NA,TRBV6-5,TGTGCCAGCAGTCCAGCGGGAGTGTTTGGCGAGCAGTACTTC,CASSPAGVFGEQYF
TRBJ2-7,TRBD1,NA,TRBV7-8,TGTGCCAGCAGCTCCCCCCCTACCCCCGGCGGACAGGTCTACGAGCAGTACTTC,CASSSPPTPGGQVYEQYF
TRBJ2-1,TRBD1,NA,TRBV7-9,TGTGCCAGCAGCTCAAACAGGGGGAAGGCTAACAATGAGCAGTTCTTC,CASSSNRGKANNEQFF
TRBJ1-5,NA,NA,TRBV5-6,TGTGCCAGCAGCTTGGGACCTTATAGCAATCAGCCCCAGCATTTT,CASSLGPYSNQPQHF
TRBJ2-5,NA,NA,TRBV5-1,TGCGCCAGCAGCTTGGGGACCGGGAACGCTCAAGAGACCCAGTACTTC,CASSLGTGNAQETQYF
TRBJ2-5,TRBD2,once,TRBV7-3,TGTGCCAGCAGCTTAACTCCTAGCGGGGGACAAGAGACCCAGTACTTC,CASSLTPSGGQETQYF
TRBJ2-3,NA,NA,TRBV11-2,TGTGCCAGCAGCTTGGAGGGACGGCCAGATACGCAGTATTTT,CASSLEGRPDTQYF
TRBJ2-7,TRBD2,once,TRBV9,TGTGCCAGCAGCGGCGGGAGAGTCGACTACGAGCAGTACTTC,CASSGGRVDYEQYF
TRBJ2-3,TRBD2,NA,TRBV7-8,TGTGCCAGCAGCTTGGATAGCGGGATTGGCACAGATACGCAGTATTTT,CASSLDSGIGTDTQYF
TRBJ1-4,NA,NA,TRBV18,TGTGCCAGCTCACCGCGACAGCTTTTTAATGAAAAACTGTTTTTT,CASSPRQLFNEKLFF
TRBJ2-7,NA,NA,TRBV28,TGTGCCAGCAGTGGGGGCGACTACGAGCAGTACTTC,CASSGGDYEQYF
TRBJ2-1,TRBD2,once,TRBV7-6,TGTGCCAGCAGCCCGGGGACTAGCGGGAGTGAGCAGTTCTTC,CASSPGTSGSEQFF
TRBJ2-3,TRBD2,NA,TRBV27,TGTGCCAGCAGTTTCCTAGCGGGAGGCACAGATACGCAGTATTTT,CASSFLAGGTDTQYF
TRBJ1-5,TRBD1,NA,TRBV19,TGTGCCAGTAGTGCCGCGACAGGGGGACCAAATCAGCCCCAGCATTTT,CASSAATGGPNQPQHF
TRBJ2-7,NA,once,TRBV10-3,TGTGCCATCAGAACAGGGCTAAGCTCCTACGAGCAGTACTTC,CAIRTGLSSYEQYF
TRBJ2-1,TRBD1,NA,TRBV13,TGTGCCAGCAGCTCCGGGACAGCATCCTACAATGAGCAGTTCTTC,CASSSGTASYNEQFF
TRBJ2-7,TRBD1,NA,TRBV7-8,TGTGCCAGCAGCTTAGGGACAGGAGTAGACGAGCAGTACTTC,CASSLGTGVDEQYF
TRBJ1-1,TRBD1,once,TRBV10-3,TGTGCCACCGGCGGGACAGGGGCAGGGGAAGCTTTCTTT,CATGGTGAGEAFF
TRBJ2-5,NA,NA,TRBV18,TGTGCCAGCTCCCCCACGCACCAAGAGACCCAGTACTTC,CASSPTHQETQYF
TRBJ2-3,NA,NA,TRBV7-9,TGTGCCAGCACCTCGGGCAGGGATACGCAGTATTTT,CASTSGRDTQYF
TRBJ2-3,NA,NA,TRBV7-9,TGTGCCAGCAGCAAGGTGGGGGGTAGCACAGATACGCAGTATTTT,CASSKVGGSTDTQYF
TRBJ1-3,NA,NA,TRBV9,TGTGCCAGCAGCGCAAACCGGGTCGATTTT,CASSANRVDF
TRBJ2-1,NA,NA,TRBV7-9,TGTGCCAGCATCAGGGGGGGTCCCTACAATGAGCAGTTCTTC,CASIRGGPYNEQFF